Each of the 31 T cell receptor beta chains below was sequenced from the same sample in a study of blood T cell repertoires in COVID-19. This table comes from immunoSEQ multiplex PCR, and its TCRdb copy is limited to in-frame clones, with some not included. This table has about 150,000 clones, around 87% appearing once. Sequenced input: peripheral blood. These TCRs come from a man of 80 years or more with acute or convalescent COVID-19.

J is TRBJ2-1 and V is TRBV5-1, with TRBD2 identical over 14 bases. V lost 4 bases to trimming and J lost 10 bases; unmatched junction nucleotides: 4. The germline V gene encodes CDR1 SGHRS and CDR2 YFSETQ. The CDR3 has 14 residues. In DNA form, the CDR3 reads TGCGCCAGCAGCCAGGGACTAGCGGGAGAGGAGCAGTTCTTC. Translation gives CASSQGLAGEEQFF.

V gene TRBV24-1 combines with J gene TRBJ2-3; weak D call: TRBD1 (5 bases). The germline CDR1 and CDR2 sequences are KGHDR and SFDVKD. Trimming shortened V by 5 bases and J by 0 bases, and 14 bases separated the two germline ends. This CDR3 is 16 amino acids long. The CDR3 nucleotides read TGTGCCACCAGTGGCAACCCAGGGTCTAGCACAGATACGCAGTATTTT. Protein product: CATSGNPGSSTDTQYF.

The J gene is TRBJ2-2, the V gene TRBV6-2 or TRBV6-3; TRBD2 might be the D (6 bases). The CDR3 consists of 14 residues. The V gene's germline CDR1 is MNHEY and CDR2 SVGEGT. Trimming took off 5 bases at V and 6 bases at J, with 13 bases between the two ends. DNA of the CDR3: TGTGCCAGCAGTCGACTAGTTGGTTCCGGGGAGCTGTTTTTT. Residues: CASSRLVGSGELFF.

The chain employs TRBV6-2 or TRBV6-3 and TRBJ1-5; D might be TRBD1 (5 bases). CDR3 length: 17 residues. Trimming took 6 bases from V and 0 from J, leaving 18 bases between them. In germline, CDR1 is MNHEY, CDR2 SVGEGT. CDR3 in amino acids: CASSTEPYRISNQPQHF. The CDR3 coding sequence is TGTGCCAGCAGCACCGAACCGTACAGGATTAGCAATCAGCCCCAGCATTTT.

V gene TRBV25-1 combines with J gene TRBJ2-2; D is uncertain. V was cut by 6 bases and J by 0 bases, with 14 bases left in between. This CDR3 is 16 amino acids long. Germline V CDR1 and CDR2: MGHDK, SYGVNS. The DNA of the CDR3 is TGTGCCAGCAGCGTTGAGCTGATCTCGAACACCGGGGAGCTGTTTTTT. This sequence encodes CASSVELISNTGELFF.

The rearrangement uses TRBV28 and TRBJ2-1, with 9 bases aligning to TRBD1. CDR1 is MDHEN and CDR2 is SYDVKM in the germline V gene. The CDR3 extends over 16 amino acids. J gave up 5 bases and V 2 bases, and 7 bases lay outside the gene matches. The CDR3 is CASSLARDRDHNEQFF. The DNA of the CDR3 is TGTGCCAGCAGTTTAGCCCGGGACAGGGACCACAATGAGCAGTTCTTC.

For this clone: Mismatch with germline at one junction end may stem from a read error. The chain uses TRBV7-2 and TRBJ2-5; TRBD2 matches 13 bases. Germline lookup yields CDR1 SGHTA and CDR2 FQGNSA. CDR3 length: 16 residues. CDR3 nucleotide sequence: TGTGCCAGCAGCTTGACTAGCGGGGGGAACCAGGAGACCCAGTACTTC. It yields the protein CASSLTSGGNQETQYF.

The chain recombines TRBV5-1 with TRBJ2-1; 11 nucleotides agree with TRBD2. The CDR3 runs 16 residues. CDR1 and CDR2 (germline): SGHRS, YFSETQ. Losses at the gene ends were 0 bases for V and 1 base for J; bases not matched to a gene: 0. The chain's CDR3 is CASSLGTSGSYNEQFF. The CDR3, as DNA: TGCGCCAGCAGCTTGGGGACTAGCGGGTCCTACAATGAGCAGTTCTTC.

This chain connects TRBV6-2 or TRBV6-3 to TRBJ1-1, with D unresolved. CDR3 length: 16 residues. CDR1 and CDR2 from the germline V gene are MNHEY and SVGEGT. Between the trimmed V and J ends, which lost 0 bases and 1 base, there was a span of 12 bases. The CDR3 DNA follows: TGTGCCAGCAGTTACTCGAATCAGGCTGGGAACACTGAAGCTTTCTTT. Translated: CASSYSNQAGNTEAFF.

The chain couples TRBV5-1 to TRBJ2-3; TRBD1 matches 10 bases. The V segment lost 2 bases and the J segment 3 bases; nucleotides outside the gene matches: 6. The CDR3 is 16 amino acids. CDR1 and CDR2 (germline): SGHRS, YFSETQ. The CDR3 DNA reads TGCGCCAGCAGCTTCCGGCCGGGACAGGGGACAGATACGCAGTATTTT. Translating it yields CASSFRPGQGTDTQYF.

The chain carries TRBV5-5 and TRBJ1-1; TRBD1 matches at 7 bases. The ends lost 0 bases at V and 4 bases at J; junction bases unmatched: 6. Per germline, CDR1 SGHKS and CDR2 YYEKEE (reference sequence). CDR3 size: 15 residues. This chain's CDR3 is CASSLGPRGSTEAFF. The CDR3 DNA reads TGTGCCAGCAGCTTGGGCCCCAGGGGGTCCACTGAAGCTTTCTTT.

This clone was counted once. The chain is built from TRBV4-2 and TRBJ2-1; TRBD2 aligns across 10 bases. Germline trimming cut 3 bases from V and 6 bases from J; bases unmatched to any gene: 5. CDR3 length: 15 residues. Germline lookup yields CDR1 LGHNA and CDR2 YNFKEQ. CDR3 sequence: CASSQSGGGVNEQFF. In DNA form, the CDR3 reads TGTGCCAGCAGCCAGAGCGGGGGGGGAGTCAATGAGCAGTTCTTC.

The genes are TRBV6-5 and TRBJ2-1; D perhaps matches TRBD2 (6 bases). The CDR3 spans 16 residues. Trimming took 4 bases from V and 0 from J, leaving 13 bases between them. The germline gives CDR1 MNHEY, CDR2 SVGAGI. The CDR3 loop is CASSFSGLSSYNEQFF. CDR3 coding DNA: TGTGCCAGCAGTTTCAGCGGGCTTAGCTCCTACAATGAGCAGTTCTTC.

The chain carries TRBV9 and TRBJ2-2, with D possibly matching TRBD1 (5 bases). Germline V CDR1 and CDR2: SGDLS, YYNGEE. This CDR3 has 13 residues. V was pared by 2 bases and J by 7 bases, with 9 bases between. Here the CDR3 DNA reads TGTGCCAGCAGCGTTTGGGGCGGCGGGGAGCTGTTTTTT. Its protein product is CASSVWGGGELFF.

This clone was seen repeatedly, ten times or more. V usage is TRBV4-1 and J usage is TRBJ2-1; TRBD2 matches 9 bases. From germline, CDR1 is MGHRA and CDR2 YSYEKL. Unmatched junction bases numbered 8, after V lost 1 base and J lost 4 bases. The CDR3 has 17 amino acids. The CDR3 coding sequence is TGCGCCAGCAGCCAAGGCCCTCTAGCGGGGTATTACAATGAGCAGTTCTTC. Its protein product is CASSQGPLAGYYNEQFF.

The chain recombines TRBV5-1 with TRBJ2-1, with D perhaps matching TRBD2 (6 bases). Germline V CDR1 and CDR2: SGHRS, YFSETQ. CDR3 length: 14 amino acids. V lost 3 bases to trimming and J lost 7 bases, with 14 bases between them. Here the CDR3 reads CASSSGLPGNEQFF. CDR3 sequence (DNA): TGCGCCAGCAGCTCGGGACTCCCCGGGAATGAGCAGTTCTTC.

The chain has TRBV2 and TRBJ2-2; a weak D match, TRBD1 (5 bases). The germline V and J ends were trimmed by 4 bases and 3 bases, with 12 bases remaining between them. The CDR3 is 15 residues long. Looked up from germline, CDR1 is SNHLY and CDR2 is FYNNEI. CDR3 coding DNA: TGTGCCAGCAGTGTCGGCCAGGGCTACACCGGGGAGCTGTTTTTT. It is translated as CASSVGQGYTGELFF.

The rearrangement joins TRBV28 to TRBJ2-6; tentative D call: TRBD1 (6 bases). V was shortened by 8 bases and J by 4 bases, with 21 bases between the two germline ends. Germline V gene data show CDR1 as MDHEN and CDR2 as SYDVKM. This CDR3 has 17 amino acids. DNA of the CDR3: TGTGCCAGCCCCCCCGGCACAGGGTGGAGGGGGGCCAACGTCCTGACTTTC. Translating it yields CASPPGTGWRGANVLTF. Complete variable domain (other parts from reference TRBV28 and TRBJ2-6): DVKVTQSSRYLVKRTGEKVFLECVQDMDHENMFWYRQDPGLGLRLIYFSYDVKMKEKGDIPEGYSVSREKKERFSLILESASTNQTSMYLCASPPGTGWRGANVLTFGAGSRLTVL.

The genes are TRBV28 and TRBJ1-4; no definite D call. CDR1 is MDHEN, CDR2 SYDVKM, per germline. Trimming removed 6 bases from V and 0 bases from J, with 11 bases in between. The CDR3 is made up of 15 amino acids. CDR3 sequence (DNA): TGTGCCAGCAGACCCCCAGGCCCAACTAATGAAAAACTGTTTTTT. Translating it yields CASRPPGPTNEKLFF.

V gene TRBV5-1 combines with J gene TRBJ2-1; 8 bases line up with TRBD1. The length of the CDR3 is 17 residues. CDR1 and CDR2 (germline): SGHRS, YFSETQ. Trimming at V came to 4 bases and at J to 1 base, leaving 10 bases not matched to a gene. The CDR3 loop is CASSPLSGTGSYNEQFF. For the CDR3, the DNA is TGCGCCAGCAGCCCACTCTCCGGGACAGGTTCCTACAATGAGCAGTTCTTC.

The V and J genes are TRBV6-5 and TRBJ2-1; D gene uncertain. The CDR3 loop spans 12 amino acids. CDR1 MNHEY and CDR2 SVGAGI come from the germline V gene. V gave up 6 bases and J gave up 8 bases, with 11 bases separating them. Here the CDR3 reads CASSRRGYEQFF. The CDR3 bases are TGTGCCAGCAGCCGACGAGGTTATGAGCAGTTCTTC.

The chain employs TRBV3-1 (or the pseudogene TRBV3-2) and TRBJ2-2, with 7 nucleotides matching TRBD2. From germline, CDR1 is LGHDT and CDR2 YNNKEL (reference sequence). The length of the CDR3 is 15 residues. V trimming: 4 bases; J trimming: 4 bases; junction bases outside the gene matches: 6. This CDR3 reads CASSRSSGATGELFF. For the CDR3, the DNA is TGTGCCAGCAGCCGGTCGAGCGGGGCCACCGGGGAGCTGTTTTTT.

The chain couples TRBV21-1 to TRBJ1-1; the D call in the table, TRBD1, was not verified against the DNA. TRBV21-1 is deemed a pseudogene. The CDR3 covers 16 residues. CDR3 coding DNA: TGTGCCAGCAGCAAAGGGTCGCGGACAGAGAACACTGAAGCTTTCTTT. This codes for CASSKGSRTENTEAFF.

V gene TRBV7-9 combines with J gene TRBJ1-2, with D possibly matching TRBD1 (6 bases). The germline CDR1 and CDR2 sequences are SEHNR and FQNEAQ (reference sequence). CDR3 length: 13 residues. V lost 7 bases to trimming and J lost 9 bases, with 18 bases between them. CDR3 sequence (DNA): TGTGCCAGCATCCACAGGGAGCGTTCGAGCTACACCTTC. Its translation: CASIHRERSSYTF.

The rearrangement links TRBV11-2 to TRBJ1-1; no clear D. This CDR3 spans 14 amino acids. CDR1 is SGHAT, CDR2 FQNNGV, per germline. The germline V and J ends were trimmed by 3 bases and 3 bases, with 11 bases remaining between them. The CDR3 bases are TGTGCCAGCAGCTTGAGAATAGTCGACACTGAAGCTTTCTTT. This translates into CASSLRIVDTEAFF.

Only one count was recorded for this clone. V usage is TRBV9 and J usage is TRBJ1-2; D call uncertain. Trimming took off 2 bases at V and 8 bases at J, with 19 bases between the two ends. The CDR3 consists of 15 residues. The germline CDR1 and CDR2 sequences are SGDLS and YYNGEE. CDR3 region: CASSVGLLQADGYTF. Written as DNA, the CDR3 is TGTGCCAGCAGCGTCGGACTGCTCCAAGCGGACGGCTACACCTTC. Based on the CDR3 plus reference TRBV9 and TRBJ1-2, the full variable domain is DSGVTQTPKHLITATGQRVTLRCSPRSGDLSVYWYQQSLDQGLQFLIQYYNGEERAKGNILERFSAQQFPDLHSELNLSSLELGDSALYFCASSVGLLQADGYTFGSGTRLTVV.

V usage is TRBV18 and J usage is TRBJ2-7; tentative D call: TRBD1 (6 bases). Germline V lookup: CDR1 KGHSH, CDR2 LQKENI. V lost 3 bases to trimming and J lost 1 base, with 25 bases between them. The CDR3 extends over 19 amino acids. This chain's CDR3 is CASSPPDSLIKKTSYEQYF. CDR3 coding DNA: TGTGCCAGCTCACCTCCGGACAGTCTAATCAAAAAAACATCCTACGAGCAGTACTTC.

V gene TRBV18 combines with J gene TRBJ1-6, with a weak D call TRBD1 (6 bases). Trimming stripped 3 bases from V and 5 bases from J, with 17 bases between. CDR3 length: 17 amino acids. Germline V gene lookup returns CDR1 KGHSH and CDR2 LQKENI. CDR3 protein: CASSPIRGAGDNSPLHF. CDR3 sequence (DNA): TGTGCCAGCTCACCCATCCGGGGGGCCGGGGATAATTCACCCCTCCACTTT.

The rearrangement uses TRBV7-8 and TRBJ1-1; maybe TRBD1 (6 bases). The CDR3 is 14 residues long. The germline V and J ends were trimmed by 5 bases and 4 bases, with 14 bases remaining between them. From germline, CDR1 is SGHVS and CDR2 FQNEAQ. CDR3 sequence: CASSRTVSTTEAFF. Written as DNA, the CDR3 is TGTGCCAGCAGCCGGACAGTCTCCACCACTGAAGCTTTCTTT.

The gene calls are TRBV25-1 and TRBJ1-2, with 8 bases matching TRBD1. Trimming took 5 bases from V and 2 from J; bases not matched to a gene: 4. This CDR3 spans 14 amino acids. Germline CDR1 is MGHDK and CDR2 is SYGVNS. The CDR3 nucleotides are TGTGCCAGCAGTCAACAGGGGGAAAACTATGGCTACACCTTC. Protein: CASSQQGENYGYTF.

The chain recombines TRBV7-3 with TRBJ2-2; D is uncertain. The CDR3 covers 15 residues. V gave up 0 bases and J gave up 4 bases, with 9 bases separating them. Germline lookup yields CDR1 SGHTA and CDR2 FQGTGA. Here the CDR3 DNA reads TGTGCCAGCAGCTTAACGTCTCTCGGCACCGGGGAGCTGTTTTTT. This sequence encodes CASSLTSLGTGELFF.